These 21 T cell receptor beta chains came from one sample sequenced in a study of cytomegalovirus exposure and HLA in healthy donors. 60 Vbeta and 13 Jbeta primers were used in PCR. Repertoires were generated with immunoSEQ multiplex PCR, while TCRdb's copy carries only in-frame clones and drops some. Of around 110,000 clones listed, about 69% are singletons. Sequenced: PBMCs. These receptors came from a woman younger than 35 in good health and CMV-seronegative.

This CDR3 reads CASSPTGTAYYEKLFF. The CDR3 DNA reads TGCGCCAGCAGCCCTACAGGGACGGCCTACTATGAAAAACTGTTTTTT. This chain connects TRBV4-1 to TRBJ1-4; D may be TRBD1 (6 bases). Looked up from germline, CDR1 is MGHRA and CDR2 is YSYEKL. V lost 4 bases, J lost 6 bases, and 18 bases lay in between. The CDR3 runs to 16 residues.

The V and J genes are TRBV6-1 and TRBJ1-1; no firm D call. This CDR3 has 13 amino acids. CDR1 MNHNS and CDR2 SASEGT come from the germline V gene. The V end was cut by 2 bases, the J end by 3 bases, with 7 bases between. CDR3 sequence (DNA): TGTGCCAGCAGTGAATCAGAGGACACTGAAGCTTTCTTT. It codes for CASSESEDTEAFF.

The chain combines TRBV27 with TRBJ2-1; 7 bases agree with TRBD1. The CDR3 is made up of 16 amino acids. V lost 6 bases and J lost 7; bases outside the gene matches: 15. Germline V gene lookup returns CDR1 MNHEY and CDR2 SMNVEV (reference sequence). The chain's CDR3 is CASSSRQGQKLNEQFF. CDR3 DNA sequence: TGTGCCAGCAGCTCCAGGCAGGGACAGAAGCTAAATGAGCAGTTCTTC.

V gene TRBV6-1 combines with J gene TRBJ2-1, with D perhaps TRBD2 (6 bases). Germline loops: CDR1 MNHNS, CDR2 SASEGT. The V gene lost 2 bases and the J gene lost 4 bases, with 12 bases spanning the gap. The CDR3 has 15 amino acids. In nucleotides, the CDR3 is TGTGCCAGCAGTGAATGGCAGGGAGGTTACAATGAGCAGTTCTTC. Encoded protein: CASSEWQGGYNEQFF.

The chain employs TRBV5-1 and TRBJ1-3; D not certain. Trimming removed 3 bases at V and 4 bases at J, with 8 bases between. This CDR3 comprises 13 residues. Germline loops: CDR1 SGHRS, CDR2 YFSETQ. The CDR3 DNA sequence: TGCGCCAGCAGCTGGGAGGCAGGAAACACCATATATTTT. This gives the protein CASSWEAGNTIYF.

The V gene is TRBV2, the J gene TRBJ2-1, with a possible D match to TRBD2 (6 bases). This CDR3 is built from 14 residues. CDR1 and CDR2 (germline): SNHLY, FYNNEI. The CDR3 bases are TGTGCTACTCGAGGTGGCCTCCCCGGGGGTGAGCAGTTCTTC. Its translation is CATRGGLPGGEQFF.

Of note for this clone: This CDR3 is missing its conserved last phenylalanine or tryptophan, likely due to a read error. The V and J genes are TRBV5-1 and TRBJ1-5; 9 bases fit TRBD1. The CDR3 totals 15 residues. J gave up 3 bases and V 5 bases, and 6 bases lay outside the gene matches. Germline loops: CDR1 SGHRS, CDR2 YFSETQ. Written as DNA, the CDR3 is TGCGCCAGCAGGGCCGGGACAGGGCTCAATCAGCCCCAGCATGTT. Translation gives CASRAGTGLNQPQHV.

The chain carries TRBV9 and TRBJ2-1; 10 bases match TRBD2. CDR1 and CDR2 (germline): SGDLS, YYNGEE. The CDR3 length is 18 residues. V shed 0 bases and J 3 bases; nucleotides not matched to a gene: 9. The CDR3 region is CASSVAISGGRLYNEQFF. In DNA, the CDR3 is TGTGCCAGCAGCGTAGCAATTAGCGGGGGGAGACTCTACAATGAGCAGTTCTTC.

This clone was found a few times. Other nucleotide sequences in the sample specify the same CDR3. The DNA for the CDR3 is TGTGCCAGCAGCTTAGGCCGAGGCTCTGGAAACACCATATATTTT. It is translated as CASSLGRGSGNTIYF. J is TRBJ1-3 and V is TRBV13, with D unresolved. In germline, CDR1 is PRHDT, CDR2 FYEKMQ (reference sequence). The CDR3 has 15 amino acids. Trimming cost V 0 bases and J 0 bases, with 6 bases left between them.

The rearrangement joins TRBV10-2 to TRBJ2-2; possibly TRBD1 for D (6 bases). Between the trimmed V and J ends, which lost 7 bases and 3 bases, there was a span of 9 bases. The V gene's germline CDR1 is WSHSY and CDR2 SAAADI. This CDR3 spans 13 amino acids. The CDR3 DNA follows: TGCGCCAGCACAGGGGATTACACCGGGGAGCTGTTTTTT. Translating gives CASTGDYTGELFF.

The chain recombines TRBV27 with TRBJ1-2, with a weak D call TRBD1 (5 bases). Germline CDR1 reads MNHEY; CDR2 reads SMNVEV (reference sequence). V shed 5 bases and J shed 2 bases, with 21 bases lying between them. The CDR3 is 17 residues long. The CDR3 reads CASSPLTNTPGNYGYTF. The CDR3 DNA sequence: TGTGCCAGCAGTCCCCTCACTAACACTCCAGGGAACTATGGCTACACCTTC.

The CDR3 loop reads CASSLTSGGLTDTQYF. The CDR3 nucleotides read TGCGCCAGCAGCCTAACTAGCGGGGGGCTCACAGATACGCAGTATTTT. This chain links TRBV4-1 with TRBJ2-3, with 12 bases matching TRBD2. This CDR3 has 16 amino acids. J lost 2 bases, V lost 4 bases, and 4 bases had no gene match. Per the germline V gene, CDR1 is MGHRA and CDR2 is YSYEKL.

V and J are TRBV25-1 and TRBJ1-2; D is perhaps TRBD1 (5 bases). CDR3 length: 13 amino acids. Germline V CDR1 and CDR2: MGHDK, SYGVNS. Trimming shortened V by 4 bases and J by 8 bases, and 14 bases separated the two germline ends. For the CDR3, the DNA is TGTGCCAGCAGTGGCGGGGGATTCGGGGGCTACACCTTC. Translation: CASSGGGFGGYTF.

CDR3 residues: CASSQGLIAGGDTQYF. The CDR3 region has the DNA TGCGCCAGCAGCCAAGGCCTAATAGCGGGGGGGGATACGCAGTATTTT. The chain uses TRBV4-1 and TRBJ2-3, with 11 bases lining up with TRBD2. V lost 1 base and J lost 6; bases outside the gene matches: 6. Germline-derived CDR1 and CDR2 are MGHRA and YSYEKL. The CDR3 spans 16 residues.

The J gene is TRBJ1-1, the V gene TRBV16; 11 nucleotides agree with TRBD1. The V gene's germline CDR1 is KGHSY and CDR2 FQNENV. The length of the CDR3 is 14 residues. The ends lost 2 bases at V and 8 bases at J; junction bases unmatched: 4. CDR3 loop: CASSQLRDRGEAFF. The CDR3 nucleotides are TGTGCCAGCAGCCAACTCAGGGACAGGGGGGAAGCTTTCTTT.

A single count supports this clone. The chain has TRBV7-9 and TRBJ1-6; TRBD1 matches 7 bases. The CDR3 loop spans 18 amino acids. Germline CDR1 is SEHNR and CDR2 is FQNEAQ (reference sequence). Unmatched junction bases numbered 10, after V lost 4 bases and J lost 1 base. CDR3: CASSYYKGGRSYNSPLHF. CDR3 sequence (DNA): TGTGCCAGCAGCTACTACAAAGGGGGCAGGTCCTATAATTCACCCCTCCACTTT.

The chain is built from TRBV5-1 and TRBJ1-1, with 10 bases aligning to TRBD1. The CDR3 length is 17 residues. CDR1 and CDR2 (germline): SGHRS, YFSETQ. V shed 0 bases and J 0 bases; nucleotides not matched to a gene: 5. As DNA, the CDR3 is TGCGCCAGCAGCTTGGGTCTGGGACAGGGGATGAACACTGAAGCTTTCTTT. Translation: CASSLGLGQGMNTEAFF.

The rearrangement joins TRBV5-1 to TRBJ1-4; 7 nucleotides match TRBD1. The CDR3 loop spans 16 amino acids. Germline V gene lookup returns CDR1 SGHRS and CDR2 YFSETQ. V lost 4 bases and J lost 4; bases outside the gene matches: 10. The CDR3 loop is CASSTGDSTLNEKLFF. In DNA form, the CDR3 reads TGCGCCAGCAGCACCGGGGACAGTACCCTTAATGAAAAACTGTTTTTT.

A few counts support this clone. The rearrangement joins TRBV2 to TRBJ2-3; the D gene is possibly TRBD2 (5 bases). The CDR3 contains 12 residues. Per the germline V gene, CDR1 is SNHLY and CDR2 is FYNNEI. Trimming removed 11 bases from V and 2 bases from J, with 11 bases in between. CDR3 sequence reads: CACALVTDTQYF. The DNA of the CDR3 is TGTGCCTGCGCACTAGTCACAGATACGCAGTATTTT. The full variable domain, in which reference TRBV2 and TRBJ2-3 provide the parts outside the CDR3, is EPEVTQTPSHQVTQMGQEVILRCVPISNHLYFYWYRQILGQKVEFLVSFYNNEISEKSEIFDDQFSVERPDGSNFTLKIRSTKLEDSAMYFCACALVTDTQYFGPGTRLTVL.

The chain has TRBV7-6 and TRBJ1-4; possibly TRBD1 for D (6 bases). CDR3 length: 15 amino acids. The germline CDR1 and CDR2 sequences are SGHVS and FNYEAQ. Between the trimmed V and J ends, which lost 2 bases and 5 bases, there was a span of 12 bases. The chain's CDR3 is CASSLIGRGNEKLFF. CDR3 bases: TGTGCCAGCAGCTTAATTGGCAGGGGCAATGAAAAACTGTTTTTT.

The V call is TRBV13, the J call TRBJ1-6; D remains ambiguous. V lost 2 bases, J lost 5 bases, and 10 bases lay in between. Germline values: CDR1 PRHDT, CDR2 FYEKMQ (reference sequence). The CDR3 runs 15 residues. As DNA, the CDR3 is TGTGCCAGCAGCTTATTCACGGGAAATAATTCACCCCTCCACTTT. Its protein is CASSLFTGNNSPLHF.